This T cell receptor beta chain is from a study of OX40 agonist ivuxolimab in advanced cancers. The germline CDR1 and CDR2 sequences are MNHNY and SVGAGI (reference sequence). The V gene lost 5 bases and the J gene lost 2 bases, with 10 bases spanning the gap. The CDR3 spans 13 residues. Produced via immunoSEQ multiplex PCR; TCRdb's table is partial and in-frame only. The profile shows around 81,000 clones, around 80% of them singletons. This rearrangement joins TRBV6-6 to TRBJ2-7; D gene uncertain. The material sequenced was CD4+ or CD8+ T cells sorted from blood, taken in a trial of the OX40 agonist ivuxolimab. The sequence was obtained from an adult with an advanced solid tumor such as melanoma, head and neck, liver or kidney cancer. CDR3 bases: TGTGCCAGCAGTCGTGACCCGGCCTACGAGCAGTACTTC. Protein product: CASSRDPAYEQYF.